These 18 T cell receptor beta chains were sequenced from one sample in a study of a mutant IDH1 vaccine in newly diagnosed glioma (dated by TCRdb to the early 2020s). For these receptors, no antigen is known. The time point label on this specimen signifies: week 23, last vaccination. Each vaccine dose was 300 ug of a 20-mer mutant IDH1 peptide in Montanide, given subcutaneously with topical imiquimod. The method behind the library was the immunoSEQ multiplex PCR assay. Drawn from immuneACCESS, this table holds only the in-frame rearrangements with V and J called that TCRdb kept. Clones are partly lost; checked studies trace under half to an unresolved V gene and leave the rest unexplained. The sample yields some 40,000 clones; more than 80% were counted once. 4% to 6% of the sample is in the top ten clones. Specimen: PBMCs, collected from a glioma patient whose treatment included an IDH1 peptide vaccine. These receptors were collected from a man aged 35 to 55 with glioma.

The chain has TRBV7-2 and TRBJ2-2, with TRBD1 matching 8 bases. The CDR3 extends over 15 amino acids. Germline-derived CDR1 and CDR2 are SGHTA and FQGNSA. J lost 5 bases, V lost 4 bases, and 6 bases had no gene match. CDR3 in DNA: TGTGCCAGCAGCTCCGGACAGGGAGGAACCGGGGAGCTGTTTTTT. It yields the protein CASSSGQGGTGELFF.

V is TRBV30 and J is TRBJ2-3; D is perhaps TRBD2 (6 bases). Germline V gives CDR1 GTSNPN, CDR2 SVGIG (reference sequence). Trimming pared 0 bases from V and 3 bases from J, leaving 10 bases between. This CDR3 is built from 14 residues. The CDR3 DNA reads as TGTGCCTGGAGTGTGGGGGGAAGGACAGATACGCAGTATTTT. Its translation: CAWSVGGRTDTQYF.

This clone showed up just a few times. J is TRBJ1-1 and V is TRBV4-2, with D perhaps TRBD1 (6 bases). Per germline, CDR1 LGHNA and CDR2 YNFKEQ. Trimming took off 1 base at V and 4 bases at J, with 10 bases between the two ends. The CDR3 is 14 amino acids. This chain's CDR3 is CASSQVVGGTEAFF. In DNA, the CDR3 is TGTGCCAGCAGCCAAGTGGTAGGGGGCACTGAAGCTTTCTTT.

The chain couples TRBV27 to TRBJ1-5; no clear D gene. Germline CDR1 reads MNHEY; CDR2 reads SMNVEV (reference sequence). The V end was cut by 6 bases, the J end by 3 bases, with 15 bases between. The CDR3 loop spans 15 amino acids. The CDR3 loop is CASSPITEYNQPQHF. Written as DNA, the CDR3 is TGTGCCAGCAGCCCCATAACAGAATACAATCAGCCCCAGCATTTT.

With regard to this clone: Additional DNA sequences in this sample encode the identical CDR3. V and J are TRBV6-5 and TRBJ1-1, with TRBD1 matching over 8 bases. V lost 5 bases and J lost 2; bases outside the gene matches: 4. The CDR3 runs to 14 residues. The germline CDR1 and CDR2 sequences are MNHEY and SVGAGI. CDR3 sequence (DNA): TGTGCCAGCAGTCGACAGGGGCGAAACACTGAAGCTTTCTTT. Protein product: CASSRQGRNTEAFF.

The CDR3 DNA reads as TGCGCCAGCAGCCTTACAAGAGGCACTGAAGCTTTCTTT. This sequence encodes CASSLTRGTEAFF. This rearrangement joins TRBV5-1 to TRBJ1-1; no firm D call. The CDR3 totals 13 residues. The ends were cut back, 4 bases at V and 4 bases at J, with 11 bases in the middle. CDR1 and CDR2 (germline): SGHRS, YFSETQ.

This chain connects TRBV6-5 to TRBJ1-4, with TRBD1 matching over 9 bases. This CDR3 comprises 15 residues. The V gene's germline CDR1 is MNHEY and CDR2 SVGAGI. J gave up 4 bases and V 2 bases, and 2 bases lay outside the gene matches. The CDR3 region has the DNA TGTGCCAGCAGTTACCTGACAGGGGGTAATGAAAAACTGTTTTTT. This sequence encodes CASSYLTGGNEKLFF.

This rearrangement joins TRBV11-2 to TRBJ1-1; D not resolved. The ends were cut back, 0 bases at V and 1 base at J, with 12 bases in the middle. The germline V gene has CDR1 SGHAT and CDR2 FQNNGV. This CDR3 is built from 16 residues. For the CDR3, the DNA is TGTGCCAGCAGCTTAGATAGTATGGCCAGGAACACTGAAGCTTTCTTT. Its translation is CASSLDSMARNTEAFF.

The chain employs TRBV4-3 and TRBJ2-5; TRBD2 might be the D (6 bases). The tail of the sequence fits TRBJ2-7 better, so the J call may be wrong. Germline V gene data show CDR1 as LGHNA and CDR2 as YSLEER. The CDR3 is 17 amino acids. The CDR3 DNA reads TGCGCCAGCAGCCAAGATTTCGGCGGGATCCTCTCCTACGAGCAGTACTTC. Translating it yields CASSQDFGGILSYEQYF.

This clone was picked up one time. The V and J genes are TRBV6-1 and TRBJ2-5; 7 nucleotides agree with TRBD1. Per the germline V gene, CDR1 is MNHNS and CDR2 is SASEGT. The CDR3 is made up of 13 amino acids. J lost 2 bases, V lost 6 bases, and 3 bases had no gene match. This CDR3 reads CASSGQAQETQYF. CDR3 sequence (DNA): TGTGCCAGCAGCGGACAGGCGCAAGAGACCCAGTACTTC.

This sequence joins TRBV5-1 and TRBJ1-5; 9 nucleotides line up with TRBD1. This CDR3 comprises 15 residues. With 1 base clipped from V and 6 bases from J, the junction kept 5 bases outside the gene matches. Germline V lookup: CDR1 SGHRS, CDR2 YFSETQ. The CDR3 loop reads CASSLTGGFSQPQHF. In DNA, the CDR3 is TGCGCCAGCAGCTTGACAGGGGGCTTCAGTCAGCCCCAGCATTTT.

V and J are TRBV7-6 and TRBJ2-2; 8 nucleotides line up with TRBD2. This CDR3 comprises 15 residues. The germline gives CDR1 SGHVS, CDR2 FNYEAQ. The junction had 0 bases not matched to a gene; V was cut back by 2 bases and J by 1 base. CDR3 in DNA: TGTGCCAGCAGCTTAAGCGGGGGGAACACCGGGGAGCTGTTTTTT. Encoded protein: CASSLSGGNTGELFF. Full variable domain (outside the CDR3, taken from reference TRBV7-6 and TRBJ2-2): GAGVSQSPRYKVTKRGQDVALRCDPISGHVSLYWYRQALGQGPEFLTYFNYEAQQDKSGLPNDRFSAERPEGSISTLTIQRTEQRDSAMYRCASSLSGGNTGELFFGEGSRLTVL.

The V and J genes are TRBV28 and TRBJ1-5; weak D call: TRBD1 (6 bases). Trimming stripped 6 bases from V and 2 bases from J, with 14 bases between. The CDR3 totals 15 residues. The germline V gene has CDR1 MDHEN and CDR2 SYDVKM. The CDR3 nucleotides read TGTGCCAGCAGGCATACAGGGTTGGGCAATCAGCCCCAGCATTTT. Its protein is CASRHTGLGNQPQHF.

The chain combines TRBV5-4 with TRBJ2-3, with 12 bases that match TRBD1. In germline, CDR1 is SGHNT, CDR2 YYREEE (reference sequence). The ends lost 1 base at V and 9 bases at J; junction bases unmatched: 12. The length of the CDR3 is 17 residues. For the CDR3, the DNA is TGTGCCAGCAGCTTGCCTCGGAGCGGGACAGGGGGCCCCACGCAGTATTTT. Protein: CASSLPRSGTGGPTQYF.

This chain joins TRBV18 and TRBJ2-5; TRBD2 is a possible D gene (6 bases). The germline V and J ends were trimmed by 3 bases and 3 bases, with 8 bases remaining between them. Germline V gene sequence: CDR1 KGHSH, CDR2 LQKENI. The CDR3 is 13 amino acids. DNA of the CDR3: TGTGCCAGCTCACCTGGAGGGGAAGAGACCCAGTACTTC. Translation gives CASSPGGEETQYF.

The V and J genes are TRBV14 and TRBJ1-2; 10 nucleotides match TRBD1. Germline lookup yields CDR1 SGHDN and CDR2 FVKESK. This CDR3 comprises 15 residues. The V gene end was trimmed by 4 bases and the J gene end by 4 bases; junction bases not matched to a gene: 6. The CDR3 region has the DNA TGTGCCAGCAGCCCCGGGACAGGGGACTTCTATGGCTACACCTTC. Translating gives CASSPGTGDFYGYTF.

This clone has only a few counts. The chain recombines TRBV5-4 with TRBJ1-4; perhaps TRBD1 as D (5 bases). CDR1 is SGHNT and CDR2 is YYREEE in the germline V gene (reference sequence). This CDR3 has 14 residues. The V end lost 0 bases, the J end lost 7 bases, and 10 bases lay between the germline ends. The CDR3 loop is CASSLVGVGEKLFF. The CDR3 nucleotides read TGTGCCAGCAGCTTGGTAGGGGTCGGTGAAAAACTGTTTTTT.

V and J are TRBV6-1 and TRBJ2-7; TRBD1 is a possible D gene (6 bases). From germline, CDR1 is MNHNS and CDR2 SASEGT. This CDR3 has 13 residues. The V gene lost 2 bases and the J gene lost 5 bases, with 10 bases spanning the gap. CDR3 amino acids: CASSEPGAHEQYF. The DNA for the CDR3 is TGTGCCAGCAGTGAACCAGGGGCGCACGAGCAGTACTTC.